This passage covers 20 T cell receptor beta chains from one sample sequenced in a study of T cells in Graves' hyperthyroidism and ophthalmopathy. Template material for amplifying TCR beta CDR3 regions consisted of RNA transcripts. HTBI primers were the set used in a first-round RT-PCR of the TCR CDR3. TCRdb redid the calling of the multiplex PCR reads with MiXCR, one entry per CDR3 protein. This table has hundreds of thousands of distinct CDR3 sequences, 15% to 19% appearing once. The specimen sequenced was blood. Source of these receptors: a woman in her late teens or twenties with Graves' hyperthyroidism that later progressed to Graves' ophthalmopathy.

This clonotype has a count of ten or more. CDR3 coding DNA: TGTGCCAGCAACTCGGGACTTAGCACAGATACGCAGTATTTT. Translated: CASNSGLSTDTQYF. The V gene is TRBV5-4, the J gene TRBJ2-3, with D possibly TRBD2 on 6 matching bases. The V gene's germline CDR1 is SGHNT and CDR2 YYREEE (reference sequence). Trimming shortened V by 6 bases and J by 0 bases, and 11 bases separated the two germline ends. The CDR3 has 14 residues.

V gene TRBV14 combines with J gene TRBJ2-1; 8 bases line up with TRBD2. Germline CDR1 reads SGHDN; CDR2 reads FVKESK. This CDR3 has 17 amino acids. V shed 0 bases and J 8 bases; nucleotides not matched to a gene: 12. The CDR3 DNA reads TGTGCCAGCAGCCAAGAACCGGGCGGGAGGAACTTCCATGAGCAGTTCTTC. The encoded protein is CASSQEPGGRNFHEQFF.

The chain couples TRBV18 to TRBJ2-6; 12 nucleotides align to TRBD1. The germline CDR1 and CDR2 sequences are KGHSH and LQKENI. V shed 0 bases, J shed 1 base, and the junction held 7 bases outside the gene matches. The CDR3 is made up of 20 amino acids. CDR3 loop: CASSPPGTGGAGSGANVLTF. The DNA for the CDR3 is TGTGCCAGCTCACCACCTGGGACAGGGGGCGCTGGTTCTGGGGCCAACGTCCTGACTTTC.

The sample holds many counts of this clonotype. The gene calls are TRBV7-2 and TRBJ2-1; 7 nucleotides match TRBD2. Germline V gives CDR1 SGHTA, CDR2 FQGNSA. The V gene end was trimmed by 2 bases and the J gene end by 5 bases; junction bases not matched to a gene: 6. The CDR3 totals 15 residues. CDR3 DNA: TGTGCCAGCAGCTTAATGCTAGCGGAGAACAATGAGCAGTTCTTC. It encodes CASSLMLAENNEQFF.

This clonotype appeared many times. V and J are TRBV20-1 and TRBJ2-7; 11 bases map to TRBD2. The germline V gene encodes CDR1 DFQATT and CDR2 SNEGSKA (reference sequence). Losses at the gene ends were 8 bases for V and 0 bases for J; bases not matched to a gene: 12. The CDR3 totals 16 residues. The CDR3 region is CSFSSGRSRASYEQYF. The CDR3 DNA reads TGCAGTTTCTCTAGCGGGAGGTCCCGGGCCTCCTACGAGCAGTACTTC.

This chain joins TRBV20-1 and TRBJ2-5; 7 bases match TRBD2. With V trimmed by 6 bases and J by 4 bases, 11 bases remained unmatched. CDR3 length equals 14 residues. Germline V gene lookup returns CDR1 DFQATT and CDR2 SNEGSKA (reference sequence). CDR3 residues: CSALAAIAGETQYF. The CDR3 bases are TGCAGTGCCCTTGCCGCTATAGCGGGAGAGACCCAGTACTTC.

This clonotype was seen repeatedly, ten times or more. This chain links TRBV2 with TRBJ2-3; 10 bases match TRBD2. CDR3 size: 14 residues. CDR1 SNHLY and CDR2 FYNNEI come from the germline V gene. The V gene end was trimmed by 7 bases and the J gene end by 4 bases; junction bases not matched to a gene: 5. CDR3 bases: TGTGCCAGCAAGCGGGGGGGGACCTCAGATACGCAGTATTTT. Translation: CASKRGGTSDTQYF. Looking up the rest from reference TRBV2 and TRBJ2-3 gives the full variable domain: EPEVTQTPSHQVTQMGQEVILRCVPISNHLYFYWYRQILGQKVEFLVSFYNNEISEKSEIFDDQFSVERPDGSNFTLKIRSTKLEDSAMYFCASKRGGTSDTQYFGPGTRLTVL.

The chain links TRBV2 to TRBJ2-7; TRBD2 matches at 11 bases. The CDR3 consists of 15 residues. V dropped 6 bases and J dropped 5; count of bases not matched to a gene: 9. Germline V gene data show CDR1 as SNHLY and CDR2 as FYNNEI. The CDR3 reads CASSETASGRNEQYF. CDR3 DNA sequence: TGTGCCAGCAGCGAAACGGCTAGCGGGAGGAACGAGCAGTACTTC.

This clonotype was counted many times. The gene calls are TRBV20-1 and TRBJ1-1; D is unresolved. The germline V gene encodes CDR1 DFQATT and CDR2 SNEGSKA (reference sequence). CDR3 length: 12 amino acids. V was shortened by 5 bases and J by 0 bases, with 7 bases between the two germline ends. CDR3: CSADWMNTEAFF. The CDR3 DNA follows: TGCAGTGCTGACTGGATGAACACTGAAGCTTTCTTT.

This clonotype was recorded many times. The J gene is TRBJ1-1, the V gene TRBV2; maybe TRBD1 (5 bases). The germline CDR1 and CDR2 sequences are SNHLY and FYNNEI. The CDR3 is 13 amino acids. The V end was cut by 2 bases, the J end by 1 base, with 5 bases between. In DNA form, the CDR3 reads TGTGCCAGCAGTGAAAGGGGGAACACTGAAGCTTTCTTT. Protein sequence: CASSERGNTEAFF.

This clonotype has more than one count but fewer than ten. The chain has TRBV7-9 and TRBJ2-2; either TRBD1 or TRBD2 may supply D (5 bases each). The CDR3 length is 17 residues. The V and J ends lost 5 bases and 8 bases respectively, with 24 bases between them. In germline, CDR1 is SEHNR, CDR2 FQNEAQ (reference sequence). CDR3: CASSDPGQKVASGELFF. CDR3 DNA sequence: TGTGCCAGCAGCGACCCGGGGCAGAAGGTTGCCTCAGGGGAGCTGTTTTTT. Using reference TRBV7-9 and TRBJ2-2 for the parts outside the CDR3, the full variable domain is DTGVSQNPRHKITKRGQNVTFRCDPISEHNRLYWYRQTLGQGPEFLTYFQNEAQLEKSRLLSDRFSAERPKGSFSTLEIQRTEQGDSAMYLCASSDPGQKVASGELFFGEGSRLTVL.

This clonotype was seen ten or more times. This chain uses TRBV20-1 with TRBJ2-4; 11 positions match TRBD2. Germline CDR1 reads DFQATT; CDR2 reads SNEGSKA (reference sequence). V lost 4 bases to trimming and J lost 13 bases; unmatched junction nucleotides: 15. This CDR3 contains 15 residues. CDR3 sequence: CSAILVGLAGGEQYF. The CDR3 region has the DNA TGCAGTGCTATTCTAGTAGGCCTAGCGGGAGGTGAACAGTACTTC.

This clonotype was picked up many times. The rearrangement uses TRBV3-1 and TRBJ2-1; perhaps TRBD1 as D (5 bases). Trimming pared 0 bases from V and 6 bases from J, leaving 15 bases between. The CDR3 extends over 16 amino acids. Germline CDR1 reads LGHDT; CDR2 reads YNNKEL (reference sequence). CDR3 protein: CASSQEGLSLSNEQFF. DNA of the CDR3: TGTGCCAGCAGCCAAGAGGGGCTATCCCTAAGCAATGAGCAGTTCTTC.

This clonotype was detected many times. The J gene is TRBJ2-3, the V gene TRBV28, with 7 bases identical to TRBD2. The trim removed 6 bases at V and 0 bases at J, leaving 15 bases unmatched. Germline V lookup: CDR1 MDHEN, CDR2 SYDVKM. The CDR3 has 18 amino acids. The CDR3 reads CASRAGNWGGFSTDTQYF. CDR3 DNA: TGTGCCAGCAGAGCGGGGAATTGGGGAGGATTCAGCACAGATACGCAGTATTTT.

This clonotype was seen ten or more times. This sequence joins TRBV7-2 and TRBJ2-3; D possibly corresponds to TRBD2 (5 bases). Per the germline V gene, CDR1 is SGHTA and CDR2 is FQGNSA. Trimming removed 1 base at V and 1 base at J, with 12 bases between. The CDR3 totals 16 residues. The CDR3 DNA reads as TGTGCCAGCAGCTTAGTTGGGTCCGGGGGCACAGATACGCAGTATTTT. Protein product: CASSLVGSGGTDTQYF.

There are a few counts of this clonotype. V is TRBV28 and J is TRBJ2-1, with D uncertain. CDR3 size: 11 residues. Germline V gene data show CDR1 as MDHEN and CDR2 as SYDVKM. Deletions cut 3 bases from V and 7 bases from J, with 4 bases between. CDR3 sequence: CASSFMNEQFF. CDR3 nucleotides: TGTGCCAGCAGTTTTATGAATGAGCAGTTCTTC.

The chain employs TRBV20-1 and TRBJ2-7, with TRBD2 matching over 8 bases. Germline CDR1 reads DFQATT; CDR2 reads SNEGSKA (reference sequence). This CDR3 comprises 15 residues. V shed 3 bases and J 0 bases; nucleotides not matched to a gene: 7. CDR3 sequence (DNA): TGCAGTGCTAGCCCGTCGAGCGGGAGCTCCTACGAGCAGTACTTC. It translates to CSASPSSGSSYEQYF.

There are many counts of this clonotype. This chain links TRBV6-1 with TRBJ2-5; 8 bases agree with TRBD2. V gave up 6 bases and J gave up 4 bases; unmatched junction bases: 10. CDR1 and CDR2 (germline): MNHNS, SASEGT. The CDR3 sequence is 15 residues long. CDR3 sequence (DNA): TGTGCCAGCAGAGATATAGCGGGATCCCCAGAGACCCAGTACTTC. Protein: CASRDIAGSPETQYF.

The gene calls are TRBV5-1 and TRBJ2-2; D is possibly TRBD1 or TRBD2 (5 bases each). This CDR3 is built from 16 residues. Germline V gene sequence: CDR1 SGHRS, CDR2 YFSETQ. V gave up 4 bases and J gave up 6 bases, with 19 bases separating them. CDR3 loop: CASSPRRDAGAGELFF. In DNA form, the CDR3 reads TGCGCCAGCAGCCCTCGTAGGGACGCGGGCGCCGGGGAGCTGTTTTTT.

This clonotype has at least ten counts. The chain uses TRBV20-1 and TRBJ2-1, with D possibly called TRBD1 or TRBD2 (6 bases each). CDR3 size: 14 residues. Trimming removed 3 bases at V and 4 bases at J, with 13 bases between. Germline CDR1 DFQATT, CDR2 SNEGSKA (reference sequence). The CDR3 loop is CSARGGGDYNEQFF. The CDR3 bases are TGCAGTGCTAGGGGGGGCGGGGATTACAATGAGCAGTTCTTC.